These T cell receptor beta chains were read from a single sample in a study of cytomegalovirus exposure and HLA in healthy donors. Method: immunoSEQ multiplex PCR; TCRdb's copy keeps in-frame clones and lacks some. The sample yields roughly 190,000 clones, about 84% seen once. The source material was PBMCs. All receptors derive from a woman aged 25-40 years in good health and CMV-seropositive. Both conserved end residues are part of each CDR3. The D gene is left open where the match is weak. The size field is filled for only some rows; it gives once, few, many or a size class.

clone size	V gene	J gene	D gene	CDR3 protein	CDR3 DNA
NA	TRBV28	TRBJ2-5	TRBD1	CATSGTGTRGWTQYF	TGTGCCACCTCCGGGACAGGGACCAGGGGCTGGACCCAGTACTTC
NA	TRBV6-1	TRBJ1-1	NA	CASSAYRGGGNTEAFF	TGTGCCAGCAGTGCCTACCGGGGGGGTGGGAACACTGAAGCTTTCTTT
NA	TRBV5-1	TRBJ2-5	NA	CASSPSFGGTQETQYF	TGCGCCAGCAGCCCTTCCTTCGGGGGTACGCAGGAGACCCAGTACTTC
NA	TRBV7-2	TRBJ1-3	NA	CASSPSVGQSSGNTIYF	TGTGCCAGCAGCCCGAGCGTCGGACAGAGCTCTGGAAACACCATATATTTT
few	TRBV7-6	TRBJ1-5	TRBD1	CASSLRQGWTQPQHF	TGTGCCAGCAGCTTAAGACAGGGGTGGACTCAGCCCCAGCATTTT
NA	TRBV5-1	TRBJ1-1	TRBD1	CASSWAGTEYTEAFF	TGCGCCAGCAGCTGGGCCGGGACAGAGTACACTGAAGCTTTCTTT
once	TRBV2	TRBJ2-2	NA	CASSVLGGTGELFF	TGTGCCAGCAGTGTGCTGGGGGGCACCGGGGAGCTGTTTTTT
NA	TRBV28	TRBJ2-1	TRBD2	CASSFLAGGPGGNEQFF	TGTGCCAGCAGTTTCCTAGCGGGAGGCCCCGGGGGTAATGAGCAGTTCTTC
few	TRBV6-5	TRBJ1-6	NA	CASSHPGDNSPLHF	TGTGCCAGCAGCCACCCGGGGGATAATTCACCCCTCCACTTT
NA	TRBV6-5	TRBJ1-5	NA	CASSYSRDSNQPQHF	TGTGCCAGCAGTTACTCGAGAGATAGCAATCAGCCCCAGCATTTT
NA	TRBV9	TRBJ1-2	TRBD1	CASSNLRDRVSGYTF	TGTGCCAGCAGCAATCTCCGGGACAGGGTCTCTGGCTACACCTTC
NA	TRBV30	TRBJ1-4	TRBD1	CAWSYDRVGGEKLFF	TGTGCCTGGAGTTACGACAGGGTGGGAGGTGAAAAACTGTTTTTT
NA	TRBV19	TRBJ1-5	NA	CASSPRSGGSGQPQHF	TGTGCCAGTAGTCCACGGTCCGGGGGGAGCGGTCAGCCCCAGCATTTT
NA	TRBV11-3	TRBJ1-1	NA	CASSFGVGTEAFF	TGTGCCAGCAGCTTCGGGGTTGGCACTGAAGCTTTCTTT
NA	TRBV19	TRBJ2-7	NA	CASSTFRQPSSYEQYF	TGTGCCAGTAGTACCTTCCGACAGCCATCCTCCTACGAGCAGTACTTC
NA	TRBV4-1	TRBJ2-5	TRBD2	CASSHEIPGKRGGLETQYF	TGCGCCAGCAGCCATGAAATCCCCGGGAAGCGGGGGGGCCTTGAGACCCAGTACTTC